The 2 T cell receptor beta chains below all came from one sample that was sequenced in a study of cytomegalovirus exposure and HLA in healthy donors. Some clones are missing from TCRdb's copy, which holds only in-frame ones; the method was immunoSEQ multiplex PCR. Of some 74,000 clones in the sample, approximately 93% were seen once. The source material was PBMCs. Receptors originate from a woman in her twenties or thirties in good health and CMV-seronegative.

CDR3: CASSDTGGNTGELFF. In DNA form, the CDR3 reads TGTGCCAGCAGTGACACAGGGGGGAACACCGGGGAGCTGTTTTTT. V is TRBV6-4 and J is TRBJ2-2, with 8 bases that match TRBD1. The CDR3 spans 15 residues. Trimming took 2 bases from V and 1 from J; bases not matched to a gene: 0. The germline CDR1 and CDR2 sequences are MRHNA and SNTAGT.

This clone has a single count. The gene calls are TRBV29-1 and TRBJ2-1; 10 bases agree with TRBD2. J gave up 7 bases and V 7 bases, and 10 bases lay outside the gene matches. Germline V lookup: CDR1 SQVTM, CDR2 ANQGSEA. The CDR3 spans 14 residues. The CDR3 protein is CSGDKREGRNEQFF. DNA of the CDR3: TGCAGCGGCGATAAGCGGGAGGGCCGAAATGAGCAGTTCTTC.